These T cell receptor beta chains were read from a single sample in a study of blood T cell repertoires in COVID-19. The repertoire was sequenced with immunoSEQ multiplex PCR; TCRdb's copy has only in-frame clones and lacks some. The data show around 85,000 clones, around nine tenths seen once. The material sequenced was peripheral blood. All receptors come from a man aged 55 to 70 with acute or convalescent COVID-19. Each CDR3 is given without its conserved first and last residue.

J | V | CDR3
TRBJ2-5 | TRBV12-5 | ASGSLGGETQY
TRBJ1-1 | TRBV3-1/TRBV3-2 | ASTQSWSGSGTEAF
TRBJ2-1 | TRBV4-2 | ASSQPSGGGAFNEQF
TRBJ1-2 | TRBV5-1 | ASSLTEGGGYT
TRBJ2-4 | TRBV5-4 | ASSPDSTTKNIQY
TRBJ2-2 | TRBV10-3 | AISQGMAGELF
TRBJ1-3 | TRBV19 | ASPRQGAGGNTIY
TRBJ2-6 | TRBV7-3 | ASSWSRSGANVLT
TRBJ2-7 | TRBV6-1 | ASSEWGQGSDEQY
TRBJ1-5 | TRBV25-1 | ASREANQPQH
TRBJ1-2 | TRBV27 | ASSALTGLDGYT
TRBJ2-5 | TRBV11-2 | ASTRRVAGGQETQY
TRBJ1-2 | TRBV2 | ASSERTANYGYT
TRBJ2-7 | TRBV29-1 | SPPDRAITYEQY
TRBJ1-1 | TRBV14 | ASSVPGQRNTEAF
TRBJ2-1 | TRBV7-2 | ASSLALAGREQF
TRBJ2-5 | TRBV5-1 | ASSPGLFQETQY
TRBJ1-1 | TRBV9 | ASSVRTDSEAF
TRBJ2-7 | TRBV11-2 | ASSSVQGSDAYEQY
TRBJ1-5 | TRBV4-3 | ASSQDMKGVGQPQH
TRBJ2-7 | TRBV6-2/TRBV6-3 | ASSRGGPSYEQY
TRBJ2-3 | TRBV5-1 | ASSLGQGPNTDTQY
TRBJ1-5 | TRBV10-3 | AISQGASNQPQH
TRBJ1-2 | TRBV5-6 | ASSLGASSYGYT
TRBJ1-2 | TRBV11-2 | ASSPTGYYGYT
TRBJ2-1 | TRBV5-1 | ASSPSVGALMNEQF
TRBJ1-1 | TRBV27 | ASSLYGKEAF
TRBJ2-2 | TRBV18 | ASSPISVRAGELF
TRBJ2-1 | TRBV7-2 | ASSLSMVTGDEQF
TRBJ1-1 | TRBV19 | ASSTGSLAEAF
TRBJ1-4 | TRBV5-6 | ASSFRDNNEKLF